This TCR beta chain was identified during a study of naive and memory T cell subsets. Study conclusions and caveats: A clonotype means one alpha or beta sequence, not an alpha/beta pair. In naive cells, over 85% of TCR sequences were seen only once. Gini index rose across naive, CM, EM and EMRA in CD4 and CD8.

Four subsets defined by CD45RA and CD27 were sorted after CD3, CD4, CD8 and live/dead staining. The beta constant-region primer was an equimolar mix of two oligonucleotides covering TRBC1 and TRBC2. Ligated cDNA was amplified by four rounds of PCR with nested alpha and beta constant-region primers and SP2. From the UMI-ligation and nested PCR reads, TCRdb called clonotypes with MiXCR, one entry per CDR3 protein. The sample carries more than 100,000 distinct CDR3 sequences, over 30% recorded once. The CDR3 loop spans 14 amino acids. V was clipped by 6 bases and J by 2 bases, with 15 bases between them. Germline CDR1 DFQATT, CDR2 SNEGSKA (reference sequence). This clonotype was seen repeatedly, ten times or more. Its antigen is unknown.

The sequence came from a human donor in good health. The rearrangement links TRBV20-1 to TRBJ2-3; a weak D match, TRBD2 (6 bases). The source material was central memory CD4+ T cells from blood. In DNA, the CDR3 is TGCAGTGCGAGAACCAGCGGGTACACAGATACGCAGTATTTT. Protein product: CSARTSGYTDTQYF.